This T cell receptor beta chain was sequenced during a study of CD8 T cells in Susac syndrome (dated by TCRdb to about 2019). Broadly, across the study: Among the sequenced Susac syndrome patients, about six had clinically active disease and fewer than ten were in clinical remission. Susac syndrome patients were therapy-naive, on corticosteroids (some also receiving IVIg), or on IVIg alone at blood withdrawal. Repertoire sequencing was used to test whether CD8+ T cell activation and differentiation in Susac syndrome was antigen driven. Overall results and qualifications from the work: The number of individuals in the TCR sequencing and HLA analysis was acknowledged as relatively small. The CD4+ T cell repertoire of patients with Susac syndrome showed no detectable clonal expansion.

Peripheral blood CD8+ and CD4+ T cells from healthy donors, Susac syndrome patients and multiple sclerosis patients were profiled using high-throughput TCR beta sequencing. Recently defined diagnostic criteria for definite or probable disease were met by the Susac syndrome patients. CD8+ TEMRA cells were enriched by FACS, while bulk CD8+ and CD4+ T cells were purified by magnetic negative isolation. Blood was drawn into EDTA tubes, processed within 24 hours, and PBMCs were isolated by density gradient centrifugation. PBMCs intended for TCR sequencing were cryopreserved in liquid nitrogen and thawed later in a water bath at 37 degrees C. The sorted or isolated CD4+, CD8+ and CD8+ TEMRA cells reached a purity of at least 90%. RNA was extracted with the RNeasy kit and roughly 0.5 to 1 ug was reverse transcribed using random hexamers. TCR beta CDR3 regions were amplified with the immunoSEQ multiplex PCR assay covering 54 Vbeta and 13 Jbeta segments. To correct PCR amplification bias, a synthetic template baseline was used for both primer optimization and computational correction. As for how the authors treated the data: Reads were assigned to V, D and J genes according to IMGT and analyzed in immunoSEQ Analyzer, with only productive sequences retained. To calculate clonality, Shannon entropy was normalized by log2 of the number of productive unique sequences and then subtracted from one. For each patient and control, public and private clones were evaluated among the 100 most prevalent clones. Clones were defined as Susac-specific when absent from the healthy and MS cohorts, from approximately 1,100 published viral clones and from other ImmuneACCESS disease sequences. The raw public data were reprocessed by TCRdb itself: fastp quality trimming at Q25, MiXCR clonotype calling, in-frame beta chains only. Rows merge per CDR3 protein into single entries with the most common DNA and genes. The V and J calls were not made by the authors but by TCRdb's processing. Across this sample there are 150,000 to 200,000 distinct CDR3 sequences, with about 91% seen only once. Clones ranked in the top ten supply around 0.085% of the sample.

For CDR1 and CDR2, the germline V gene (reference sequence) lists LGHDT and YNNKEL. Including the terminal cysteine and phenylalanine, the CDR3 comprises 15 residues. Kept here is only the CDR3 DNA, which spans 45 bases and is read in frame from base 1. Relative to germline, V is 1 base shorter and J is 1 base shorter, with 8 bases between their ends. In the case of this clonotype: Its antigen has not been determined. The input lacks base qualities; no much larger clone sits a single base away.

The chain is encoded by TRBV3-1 joined to TRBJ2-1; the D gene cannot be named for sure. Sequences were obtained from CD4+ T cells from PBMCs. The source of this sequence is a human donor with Susac syndrome. Here is the DNA: TGTGCCAGCAGCCAAGCGAGCCGTTCCTACAATGAGCAGTTCTTC. The resulting protein is CASSQASRSYNEQFF.